The rows below give T cell receptor beta chains drawn from one sample of a study of T cell responses to AZD1222 COVID-19 vaccine. Sequenced by immunoSEQ multiplex PCR; TCRdb stores in-frame clones only, minus some. Among approximately 140,000 clones, about 92% were seen once, and the ten largest hold about 1.9%. Here the sequenced sample was peripheral blood, taken on day 0 of AZD1222 vaccination. The receptors stem from an adult in good health. The CDR3 runs from the conserved cysteine through the conserved F or W.

V	J	CDR3
TRBV27	TRBJ1-2	CASSLLGTSNYGYTF
TRBV11-3	TRBJ2-3	CASSPGSGGLSTDTQYF
TRBV7-2	TRBJ1-6	CASSLALVSSYNSPLHF
TRBV11-2	TRBJ2-1	CASSPQREMVTEQFF
TRBV7-8	TRBJ1-4	CASSLGRGPSRKLFF
TRBV2	TRBJ2-4	CAYQGPFAKNIQYF
TRBV5-1	TRBJ1-4	CASSPGQSGGEKLFF
TRBV2	TRBJ2-1	CASRGLAGDSYNEQFF
TRBV5-5	TRBJ2-5	CASSLGQGVKETQYF
TRBV6-5	TRBJ2-2	CASYPLRGGELFF
TRBV5-6	TRBJ1-1	CASSLTTEAFF
TRBV29-1	TRBJ1-1	CSVTGTANTEAFF
TRBV9	TRBJ1-2	CASSPRGSGYGYTF
TRBV27	TRBJ2-7	CASRPGLRRERGEQYF
TRBV10-3	TRBJ2-7	CAIRGGTSDYEQYF
TRBV27	TRBJ1-1	CASSSTRQAVMNTEAFF
TRBV4-2	TRBJ2-5	CASSLTGGIGETQYF
TRBV5-6	TRBJ1-2	CASSRQGNYGYTF
TRBV2	TRBJ1-6	CASRWKGVSPLHF
TRBV6-6	TRBJ2-1	CASRLVNGNEQFF
TRBV4-1	TRBJ1-3	CASSPQGLASGNTIYF
TRBV9	TRBJ1-2	CASSPSSGNGYTF
TRBV6-5	TRBJ1-1	CASSYDAGRKEAFF
TRBV30	TRBJ1-6	CAWAPEADPYNSPLHF
TRBV9	TRBJ1-4	CASSVEGFDEKLFF
TRBV9	TRBJ2-3	CASSVAPSGDTQYF
TRBV27	TRBJ1-3	CASSLTGNSGNTIYF
TRBV29-1	TRBJ1-2	CSVPLANYGYTF
TRBV12-5	TRBJ1-5	CASGLDLKGQGSQPQHF
TRBV5-1	TRBJ2-3	CASSSAGAGTDTQYF
TRBV27	TRBJ1-1	CASSGQGNTEAFF
TRBV5-1	TRBJ2-1	CASSPKTGGYNEQFF
TRBV7-8	TRBJ2-3	CASSPARSSTYTQYF
TRBV18	TRBJ1-1	CASSSGQGGNTEAFF
TRBV4-1	TRBJ2-7	CASSQGWGRESGGEQYF
TRBV27	TRBJ1-2	CASRPKVRPYYGYTF
TRBV11-2	TRBJ2-7	CASSPAGAPYEQYF
TRBV12-3/TRBV12-4	TRBJ2-1	CASSPHGNEQFF
TRBV7-2	TRBJ1-6	CASSRDPTGRSPLHF
TRBV5-4	TRBJ1-4	CASSIKQTATNEKLFF
TRBV4-1	TRBJ1-4	CASSQDVRDSYATNEKLFF
TRBV7-8	TRBJ2-7	CASSMTAYEQYF
TRBV18	TRBJ2-2	CASSPRGGAMAAGELFF
TRBV27	TRBJ1-3	CASSLSRSGNTIYF
TRBV24-1	TRBJ2-1	CATSDLTTGVSYNEQFF
TRBV18	TRBJ2-7	CASSPKHRDEQYF
TRBV2	TRBJ2-1	CASSRESSYNEQFF
TRBV18	TRBJ1-1	CASSPANTEAFF
TRBV27	TRBJ2-7	CASSPRTASLEQYF
TRBV5-6	TRBJ1-5	CASSDDRGAQHF
TRBV5-1	TRBJ1-1	CASSLEWGMNTEAFF
TRBV5-1	TRBJ1-4	CASSRGSANEKLFF
TRBV2	TRBJ1-1	CASIRQGVAYTEAFF
TRBV5-1	TRBJ2-7	CASSLLGANSYEQYF
TRBV11-3	TRBJ2-2	CASSMYTGELFF
TRBV5-1	TRBJ2-5	CASSLGDQETQYF
TRBV5-1	TRBJ2-2	CASSHRGRVSGTGELFF